A selection of T cell receptor beta chains follows, all from one sample in a study of shared clonotypes between healthy human individuals. The method was immunoSEQ multiplex PCR; TCRdb's version includes in-frame clones alone and lacks a portion of them. The top ten clones hold 0.35% to 0.5% of a sample with 2 million to 2.5 million clones, over 85% of them seen once. Sequencing input: naive CD4+ T cells from PBMCs. The receptor source for this set is a man between 18 and 35 years old in good health. Some clones in this sample may be carry-over from other donors' samples. Both conserved end residues are part of each CDR3. Each record gives: J gene, V gene, D gene, clone size, CDR3 protein, CDR3 DNA. The D gene is left open where the match is weak. Only part of the rows carry a size: once, few, many, or a class if the clone is expanded.

>TRBJ2-7|TRBV28|TRBD2|.
CASSPGTSVNEQYF
TGTGCCAGCAGCCCCGGGACTAGCGTCAACGAGCAGTACTTC
>TRBJ1-2|TRBV5-1|.|.
CASSSSTANYGYTF
TGCGCCAGCAGCTCGTCGACTGCTAACTATGGCTACACCTTC
>TRBJ1-1|TRBV7-3|.|.
CASSAWGGGNTEAFF
TGTGCCAGCAGCGCCTGGGGTGGGGGCAACACTGAAGCTTTCTTT
>TRBJ2-4|TRBV6-1|.|.
CASSESLENIQYF
TGTGCCAGCAGTGAATCACTGGAAAACATTCAGTACTTC
>TRBJ1-4|TRBV19|.|.
CASQSRSGSNEKLFF
TGTGCCAGCCAAAGCCGCTCGGGTTCTAATGAAAAACTGTTTTTT
>TRBJ2-6|TRBV19|TRBD1|once
CASSIRDRLFSGANVLTF
TGTGCCAGTAGTATCCGGGACAGGCTTTTCTCTGGGGCCAACGTCCTGACTTTC
>TRBJ2-3|TRBV11-3|.|.
CASSLDASGTDTQYF
TGTGCCAGCAGCTTAGATGCCAGCGGCACAGATACGCAGTATTTT
>TRBJ2-3|TRBV4-3|TRBD2|.
CASSQVSGRGRGTDTQYF
TGCGCCAGCAGCCAAGTTAGCGGGAGAGGGAGGGGCACAGATACGCAGTATTTT
>TRBJ2-7|TRBV29-1|.|once
CSVDQGGVKNF
TGCAGCGTTGACCAGGGTGGGGTGAAGAACTTC
>TRBJ1-2|TRBV7-2|TRBD1|.
CASSLRQGAFYGYTF
TGTGCCAGCAGCTTACGGCAGGGGGCGTTCTATGGCTACACCTTC
>TRBJ2-3|TRBV5-4|.|once
CASSPGLVTRTDTQYF
TGTGCCAGCAGCCCGGGGTTAGTGACCCGCACAGATACGCAGTATTTT
>TRBJ1-5|TRBV28|.|.
CASREYPSGQPQHF
TGTGCCAGCAGAGAATACCCGAGCGGTCAGCCCCAGCATTTT
>TRBJ2-2|TRBV5-1|TRBD1|.
CASSTTGTATNTGELFF
TGCGCCAGCAGCACGACCGGGACAGCGACGAACACCGGGGAGCTGTTTTTT
>TRBJ1-3|TRBV6-1|TRBD1|few
CASGQGGGNTIYF
TGTGCCAGCGGACAGGGTGGTGGAAACACCATATATTTT
>TRBJ1-2|TRBV11-2|.|.
CASSFGGGRYGYTF
TGTGCCAGCAGCTTTGGGGGCGGCCGCTATGGCTACACCTTC
>TRBJ2-1|TRBV21-1|.|.
CASSKVASGEGEQFF
TGTGCCAGCAGCAAAGTCGCTAGCGGAGAGGGGGAGCAGTTCTTC
>TRBJ2-7|TRBV5-1|TRBD1|.
CASSLGVQGVAYEQYF
TGCGCCAGCAGCTTGGGAGTTCAGGGGGTTGCCTACGAGCAGTACTTC
>TRBJ2-1|TRBV19|TRBD2|.
CASSILVAGGPHEQFF
TGTGCCAGTAGTATTCTTGTGGCGGGAGGGCCCCATGAGCAGTTCTTC
>TRBJ2-2|TRBV7-6|.|.
CASSLQSGGTGELFF
TGTGCCAGCAGCTTACAGAGCGGAGGCACCGGGGAGCTGTTTTTT
>TRBJ2-1|TRBV5-1|TRBD2|.
CASSPLAGVSNEQFF
TGCGCCAGCAGCCCCCTAGCGGGAGTTTCAAATGAGCAGTTCTTC
>TRBJ2-2|TRBV28|.|.
CASSLRVGELFF
TGTGCCAGCAGTTTAAGGGTCGGGGAGCTGTTTTTT
>TRBJ1-1|TRBV6-5|.|.
CASSRTVGTEAFF
TGTGCCAGCAGCCGGACAGTGGGGACTGAAGCTTTCTTT
>TRBJ2-5|TRBV29-1|TRBD2|.
CSGLAGGEETQYF
TGCAGCGGACTAGCGGGAGGGGAAGAGACCCAGTACTTC
>TRBJ1-1|TRBV2|TRBD1|.
CASSDRGAWETEAFF
TGTGCCAGCAGTGACAGGGGGGCATGGGAAACTGAAGCTTTCTTT
>TRBJ2-3|TRBV11-1|.|.
CASSLEGLAITDTQYF
TGTGCCAGCAGCCTGGAGGGCCTAGCGATCACAGATACGCAGTATTTT
>TRBJ1-1|TRBV7-9|.|.
CASSLTSHRAFF
TGTGCCAGCAGCTTAACGAGCCATCGGGCTTTCTTT
>TRBJ2-5|TRBV11-2|TRBD1|.
CASSLRPVDRGRETQYF
TGTGCCAGCAGCTTACGTCCGGTGGACAGGGGGCGGGAGACCCAGTACTTC
>TRBJ1-5|TRBV15|.|.
CATSPPYSNQPQHF
TGTGCCACCAGTCCACCGTATAGCAATCAGCCCCAGCATTTT
>TRBJ2-7|TRBV7-2|.|.
CASSYLSAATYEQYF
TGTGCCAGCAGCTACCTATCGGCCGCGACCTACGAGCAGTACTTC
>TRBJ2-7|TRBV18|TRBD1|.
CASSRGQERVYEQYF
TGTGCCAGCTCCCGAGGACAGGAGAGAGTGTACGAGCAGTACTTC
>TRBJ2-5|TRBV25-1|TRBD1|.
CASSDGTVRQETQYF
TGTGCCAGCAGTGATGGGACAGTGAGGCAAGAGACCCAGTACTTC
>TRBJ1-2|TRBV28|.|.
CASSRRYGYTF
TGTGCCAGCAGTAGAAGGTACGGCTACACCTTC
>TRBJ1-2|TRBV4-1|TRBD1|.
CASSQGQGSIGYGYTF
TGCGCCAGCAGCCAGGGACAGGGTTCAATCGGCTATGGCTACACCTTC
>TRBJ2-2|TRBV7-3|TRBD2|.
CASSSGLAGSRGTGELFF
TGTGCCAGCAGCTCGGGACTAGCGGGATCTAGAGGCACCGGGGAGCTGTTTTTT
>TRBJ1-1|TRBV6-1|TRBD1|.
CAIGTGLRTEAFF
TGTGCCATCGGGACAGGGCTGAGGACTGAAGCTTTCTTT
>TRBJ2-5|TRBV5-4|TRBD2|.
CASRTSGSRGQETQYF
TGTGCCAGCCGGACTAGCGGGAGCAGAGGCCAAGAGACCCAGTACTTC
>TRBJ2-7|TRBV11-1|TRBD1|.
CASSPSGQAAYEQYF
TGTGCCAGCAGCCCGTCCGGACAGGCGGCCTACGAGCAGTACTTC
>TRBJ2-3|TRBV7-2|TRBD2|once
CASSLALAVSTDTQYF
TGTGCCAGCAGCTTAGCGCTAGCGGTGAGCACAGATACGCAGTATTTT
>TRBJ2-3|TRBV5-1|.|.
CASCTGFSTDTQYF
TGCGCCAGCTGTACGGGATTTAGCACAGATACGCAGTATTTT
>TRBJ2-7|TRBV28|.|.
CASSLGFTSSYEQYF
TGTGCCAGCAGTTTAGGTTTTACTTCCTCCTACGAGCAGTACTTC
>TRBJ2-5|TRBV10-1|TRBD1|.
CASSVVGGTGGETQYF
TGCGCCAGCAGTGTGGTAGGAGGGACAGGGGGAGAGACCCAGTACTTC
>TRBJ1-4|TRBV5-1|TRBD1|.
CASRDLTGANEKLFF
TGCGCCAGCAGGGACTTGACAGGGGCGAATGAAAAACTGTTTTTT
>TRBJ1-1|TRBV11-3|.|.
CASSRSGDGVTEAFF
TGTGCCAGCAGCCGGTCGGGGGATGGAGTCACTGAAGCTTTCTTT
>TRBJ1-1|TRBV5-1|.|.
CASSLQRPDTEAFF
TGCGCCAGCAGCCTCCAGAGACCAGACACTGAAGCTTTCTTT
>TRBJ1-2|TRBV27|TRBD1|.
CASSTEQQGYGYTF
TGTGCCAGCAGTACCGAGCAACAGGGGTATGGCTACACCTTC
>TRBJ1-1|TRBV19|.|.
CASSLSRSSYEAFF
TGTGCCAGTAGTCTTTCGCGGAGCAGCTATGAAGCTTTCTTT
>TRBJ2-4|TRBV5-4|.|few
CASSLTGGKNIQYF
TGTGCCAGCAGCTTGACGGGTGGCAAAAACATTCAGTACTTC
>TRBJ1-1|TRBV9|.|few
CASTRSLGTEAFF
TGTGCCAGCACCAGATCTCTGGGGACTGAAGCTTTCTTT
>TRBJ1-5|TRBV18|.|.
CASSPPAGTNQPQHF
TGTGCCAGCTCACCCCCGGCAGGGACCAATCAGCCCCAGCATTTT
>TRBJ2-1|TRBV14|.|.
CASSQVSSLGEQFF
TGTGCCAGCAGCCAAGTTTCCTCGTTGGGTGAGCAGTTCTTC
>TRBJ1-5|TRBV27|.|.
CASSFSWVGGSDQPQHF
TGTGCCAGCAGTTTCTCCTGGGTGGGGGGCTCAGATCAGCCCCAGCATTTT
>TRBJ2-7|TRBV2|.|.
CASSNGRGLNEQYF
TGTGCCAGCAGTAACGGTAGGGGCTTGAACGAGCAGTACTTC